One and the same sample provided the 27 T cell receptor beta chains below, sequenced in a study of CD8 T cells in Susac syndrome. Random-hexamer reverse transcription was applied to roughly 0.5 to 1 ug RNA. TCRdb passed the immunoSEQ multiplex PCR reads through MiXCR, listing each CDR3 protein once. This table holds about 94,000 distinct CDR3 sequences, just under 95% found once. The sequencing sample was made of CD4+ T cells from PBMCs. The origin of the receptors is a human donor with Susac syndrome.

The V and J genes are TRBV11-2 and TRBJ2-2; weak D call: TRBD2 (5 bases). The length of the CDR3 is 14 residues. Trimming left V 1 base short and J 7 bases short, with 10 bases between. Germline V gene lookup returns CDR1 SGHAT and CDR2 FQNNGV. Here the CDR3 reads CASSLVAGRGELFF. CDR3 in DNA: TGTGCCAGCAGCTTAGTCGCGGGCCGCGGGGAGCTGTTTTTT.

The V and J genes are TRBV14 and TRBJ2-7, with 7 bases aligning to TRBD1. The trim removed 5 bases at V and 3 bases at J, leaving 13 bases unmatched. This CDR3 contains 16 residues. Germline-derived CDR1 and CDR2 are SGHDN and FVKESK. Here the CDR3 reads CASSSRRTGHYYEQYF. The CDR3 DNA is TGTGCCAGCAGCTCAAGGCGGACAGGTCACTACTACGAGCAGTACTTC.

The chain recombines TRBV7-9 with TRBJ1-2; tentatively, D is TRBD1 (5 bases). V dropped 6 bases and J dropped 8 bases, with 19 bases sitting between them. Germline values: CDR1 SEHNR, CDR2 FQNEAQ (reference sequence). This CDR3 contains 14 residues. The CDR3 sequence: CASRRDGQGGGYTF. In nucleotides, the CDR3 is TGTGCCAGCAGACGAGACGGTCAGGGCGGGGGCTACACCTTC.

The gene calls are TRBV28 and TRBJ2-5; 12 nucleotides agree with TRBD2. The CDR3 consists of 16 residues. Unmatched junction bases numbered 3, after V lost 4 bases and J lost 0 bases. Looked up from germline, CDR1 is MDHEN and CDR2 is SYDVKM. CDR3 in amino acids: CASSWRTSGNQETQYF. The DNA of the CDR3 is TGTGCCAGCAGTTGGAGGACTAGCGGGAACCAAGAGACCCAGTACTTC.

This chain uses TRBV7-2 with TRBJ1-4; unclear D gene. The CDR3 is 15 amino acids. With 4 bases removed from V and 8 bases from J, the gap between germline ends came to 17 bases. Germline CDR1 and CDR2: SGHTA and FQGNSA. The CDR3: CASSSSGRREEKLFF. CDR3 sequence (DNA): TGTGCCAGCAGCTCCTCGGGCCGGAGGGAGGAAAAACTGTTTTTT.

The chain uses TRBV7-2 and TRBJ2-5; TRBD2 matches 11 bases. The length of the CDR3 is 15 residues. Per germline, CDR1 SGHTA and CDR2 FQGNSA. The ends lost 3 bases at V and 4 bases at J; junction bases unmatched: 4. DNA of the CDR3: TGTGCCAGCAGCTTTTACACTAGCGGGGGAGAGACCCAGTACTTC. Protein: CASSFYTSGGETQYF.

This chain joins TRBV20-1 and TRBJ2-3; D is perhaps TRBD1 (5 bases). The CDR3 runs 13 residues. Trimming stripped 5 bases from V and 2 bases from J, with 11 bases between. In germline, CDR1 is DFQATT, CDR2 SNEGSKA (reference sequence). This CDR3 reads CSARQPHTDTQYF. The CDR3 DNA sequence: TGCAGTGCTCGACAGCCCCACACAGATACGCAGTATTTT.

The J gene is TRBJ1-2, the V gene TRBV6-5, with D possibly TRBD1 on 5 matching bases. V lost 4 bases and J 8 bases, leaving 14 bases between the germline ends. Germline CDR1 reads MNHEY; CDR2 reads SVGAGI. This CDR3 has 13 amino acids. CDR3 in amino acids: CASSFVAREGYTF. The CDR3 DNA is TGTGCCAGCAGTTTCGTTGCCAGGGAGGGCTACACCTTC.

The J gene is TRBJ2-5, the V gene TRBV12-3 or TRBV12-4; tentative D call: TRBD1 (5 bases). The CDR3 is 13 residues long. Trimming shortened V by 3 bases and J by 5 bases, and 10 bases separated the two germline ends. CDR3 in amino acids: CASSFVKGETQYF. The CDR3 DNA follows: TGTGCCAGCAGTTTCGTGAAGGGGGAGACCCAGTACTTC.

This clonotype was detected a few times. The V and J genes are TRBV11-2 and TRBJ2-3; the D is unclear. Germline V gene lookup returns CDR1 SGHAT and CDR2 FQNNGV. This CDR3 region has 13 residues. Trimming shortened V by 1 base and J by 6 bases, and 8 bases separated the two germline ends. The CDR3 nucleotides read TGTGCCAGCAGCTTAGGTACCGGGGATACGCAGTATTTT. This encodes CASSLGTGDTQYF.

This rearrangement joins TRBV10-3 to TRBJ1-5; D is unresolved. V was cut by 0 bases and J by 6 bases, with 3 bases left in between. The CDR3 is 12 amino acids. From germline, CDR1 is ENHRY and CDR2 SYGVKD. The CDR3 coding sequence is TGTGCCATCAGTGAGTCGGGTCAGCCCCAGCATTTT. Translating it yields CAISESGQPQHF.

Here the CDR3 reads CATSDLSGKQFF. CDR3 nucleotides: TGTGCCACCAGTGATTTGAGCGGGAAGCAGTTCTTC. The V and J genes are TRBV24-1 and TRBJ2-1; 7 nucleotides agree with TRBD2. J was trimmed by 11 bases and V by 0 bases; bases with no gene match: 0. Germline CDR1 reads KGHDR; CDR2 reads SFDVKD. This CDR3 has 12 amino acids.

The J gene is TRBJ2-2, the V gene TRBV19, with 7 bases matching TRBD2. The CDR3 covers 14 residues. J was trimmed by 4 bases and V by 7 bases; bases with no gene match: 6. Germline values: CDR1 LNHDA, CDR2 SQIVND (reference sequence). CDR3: CASTAPGGTGELFF. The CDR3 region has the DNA TGTGCCAGTACTGCCCCGGGGGGCACCGGGGAGCTGTTTTTT.

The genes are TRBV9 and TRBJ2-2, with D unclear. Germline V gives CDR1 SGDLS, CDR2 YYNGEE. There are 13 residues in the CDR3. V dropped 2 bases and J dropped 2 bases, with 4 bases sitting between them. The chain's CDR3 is CASSVFNTGELFF. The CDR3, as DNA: TGTGCCAGCAGCGTTTTTAACACCGGGGAGCTGTTTTTT.

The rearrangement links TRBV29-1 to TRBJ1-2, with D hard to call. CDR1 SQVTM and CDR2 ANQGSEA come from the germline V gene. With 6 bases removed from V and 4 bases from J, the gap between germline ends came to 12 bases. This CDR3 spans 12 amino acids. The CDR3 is CSVSPQVYGYTF. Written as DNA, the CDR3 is TGCAGCGTATCCCCCCAAGTCTATGGCTACACCTTC.

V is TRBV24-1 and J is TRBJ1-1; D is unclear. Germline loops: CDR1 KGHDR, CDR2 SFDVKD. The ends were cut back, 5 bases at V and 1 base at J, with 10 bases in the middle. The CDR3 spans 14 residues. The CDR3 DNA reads TGTGCCACCAGTGCCCGAACAGCGAACACTGAAGCTTTCTTT. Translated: CATSARTANTEAFF.

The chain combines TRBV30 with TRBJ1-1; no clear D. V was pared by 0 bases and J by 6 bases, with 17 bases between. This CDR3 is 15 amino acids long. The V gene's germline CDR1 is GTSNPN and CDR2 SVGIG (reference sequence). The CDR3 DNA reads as TGTGCCTGGAGTGTACGTCGGGGTAGAATCGCTGAAGCTTTCTTT. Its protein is CAWSVRRGRIAEAFF.

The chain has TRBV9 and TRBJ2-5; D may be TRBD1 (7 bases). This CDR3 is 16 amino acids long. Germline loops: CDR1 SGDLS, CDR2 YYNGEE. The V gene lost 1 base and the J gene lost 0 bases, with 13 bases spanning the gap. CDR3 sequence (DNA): TGTGCCAGCAGCGTACGACAGGGAGGATACCAAGAGACCCAGTACTTC. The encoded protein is CASSVRQGGYQETQYF.

DNA of the CDR3: TGTGCCAGCAGTCCACCTGGCTGGGCCGGAAATAGCAATCAGCCCCAGCATTTT. Its protein product is CASSPPGWAGNSNQPQHF. V is TRBV28 and J is TRBJ1-5; D not certain. This CDR3 has 18 residues. The germline CDR1 and CDR2 sequences are MDHEN and SYDVKM. V lost 5 bases and J 0 bases, leaving 20 bases between the germline ends.

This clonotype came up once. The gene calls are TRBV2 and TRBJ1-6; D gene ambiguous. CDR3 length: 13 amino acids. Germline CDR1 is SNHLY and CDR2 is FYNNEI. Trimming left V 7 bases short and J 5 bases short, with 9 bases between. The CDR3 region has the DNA TGTGCCAGCACCCGGGGTGATAATTCACCCCTCCACTTT. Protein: CASTRGDNSPLHF.

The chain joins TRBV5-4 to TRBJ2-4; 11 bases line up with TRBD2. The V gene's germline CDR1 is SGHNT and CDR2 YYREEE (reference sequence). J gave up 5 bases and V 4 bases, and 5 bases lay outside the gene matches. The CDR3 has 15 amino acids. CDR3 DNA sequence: TGTGCCAGCAGCCACCGACTAGCGGGGCAAAACATTCAGTACTTC. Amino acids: CASSHRLAGQNIQYF.

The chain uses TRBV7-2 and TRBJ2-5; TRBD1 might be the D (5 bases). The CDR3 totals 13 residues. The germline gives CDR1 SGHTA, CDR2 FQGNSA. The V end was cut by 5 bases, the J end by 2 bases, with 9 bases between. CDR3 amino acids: CASSRQIQETQYF. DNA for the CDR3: TGTGCCAGCAGCCGACAGATTCAAGAGACCCAGTACTTC.

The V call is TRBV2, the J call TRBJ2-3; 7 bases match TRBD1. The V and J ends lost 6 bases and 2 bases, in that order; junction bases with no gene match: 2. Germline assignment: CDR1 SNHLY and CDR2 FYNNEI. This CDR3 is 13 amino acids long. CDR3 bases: TGTGCCAGCAGGACAGGGTTCACAGATACGCAGTATTTT. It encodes CASRTGFTDTQYF.

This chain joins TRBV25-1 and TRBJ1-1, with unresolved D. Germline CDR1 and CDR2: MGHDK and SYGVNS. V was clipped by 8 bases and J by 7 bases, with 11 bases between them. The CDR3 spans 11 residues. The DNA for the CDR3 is TGTGCCAGCTCTCAAGGGTATGAAGCTTTCTTT. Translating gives CASSQGYEAFF.

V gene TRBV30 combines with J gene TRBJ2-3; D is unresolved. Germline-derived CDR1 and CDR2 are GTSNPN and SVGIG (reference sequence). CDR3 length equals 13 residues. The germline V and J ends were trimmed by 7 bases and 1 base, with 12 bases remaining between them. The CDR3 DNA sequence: TGTGCCTCCCGGCCCCCTGGCACAGATACGCAGTATTTT. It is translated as CASRPPGTDTQYF.

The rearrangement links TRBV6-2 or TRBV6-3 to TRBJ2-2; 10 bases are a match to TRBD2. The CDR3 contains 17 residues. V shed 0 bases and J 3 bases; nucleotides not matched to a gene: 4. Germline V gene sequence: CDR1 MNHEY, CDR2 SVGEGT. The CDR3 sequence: CASSYSASGGYTGELFF. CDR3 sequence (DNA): TGTGCCAGCAGTTACTCGGCTAGCGGGGGATACACCGGGGAGCTGTTTTTT.

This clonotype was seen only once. The CDR3 is CASSQTRFNEQYF. The CDR3 bases are TGTGCCAGCAGCCAGACTAGGTTCAACGAGCAGTACTTC. The genes are TRBV3-1 and TRBJ2-7; possibly TRBD2 for D (6 bases). The CDR3 spans 13 residues. CDR1 LGHDT and CDR2 YNNKEL come from the germline V gene (reference sequence). V lost 3 bases and J lost 5, with 11 bases in between.